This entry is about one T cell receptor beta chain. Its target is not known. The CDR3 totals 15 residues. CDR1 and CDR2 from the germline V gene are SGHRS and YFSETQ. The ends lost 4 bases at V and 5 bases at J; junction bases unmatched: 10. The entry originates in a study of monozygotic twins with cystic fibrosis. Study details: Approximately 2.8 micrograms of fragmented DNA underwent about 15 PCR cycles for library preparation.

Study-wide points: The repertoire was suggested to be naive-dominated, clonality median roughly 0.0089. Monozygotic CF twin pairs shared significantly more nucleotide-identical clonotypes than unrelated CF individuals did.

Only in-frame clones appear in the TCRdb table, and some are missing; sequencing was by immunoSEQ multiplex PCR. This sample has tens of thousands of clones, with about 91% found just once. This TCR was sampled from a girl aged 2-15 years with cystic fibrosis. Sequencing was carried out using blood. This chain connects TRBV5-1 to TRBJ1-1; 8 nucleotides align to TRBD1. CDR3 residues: CASSTQGAGGTEAFF. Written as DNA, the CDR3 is TGCGCCAGCAGCACCCAGGGGGCGGGTGGGACTGAAGCTTTCTTT.